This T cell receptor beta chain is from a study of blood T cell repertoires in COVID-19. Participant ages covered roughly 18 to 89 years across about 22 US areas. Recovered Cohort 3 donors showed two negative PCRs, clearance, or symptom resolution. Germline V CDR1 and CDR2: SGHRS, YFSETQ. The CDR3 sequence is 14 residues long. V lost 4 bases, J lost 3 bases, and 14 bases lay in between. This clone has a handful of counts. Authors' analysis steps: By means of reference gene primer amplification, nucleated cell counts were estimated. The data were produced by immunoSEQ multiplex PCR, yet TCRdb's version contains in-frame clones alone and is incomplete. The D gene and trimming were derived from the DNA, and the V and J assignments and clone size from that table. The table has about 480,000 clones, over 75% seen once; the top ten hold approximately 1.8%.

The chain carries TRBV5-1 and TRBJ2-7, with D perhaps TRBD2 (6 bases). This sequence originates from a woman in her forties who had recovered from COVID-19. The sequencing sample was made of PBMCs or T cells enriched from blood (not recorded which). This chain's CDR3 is CASSLTPEGYEQYF. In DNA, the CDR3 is TGCGCCAGCAGCCTGACCCCGGAGGGCTACGAGCAGTACTTC. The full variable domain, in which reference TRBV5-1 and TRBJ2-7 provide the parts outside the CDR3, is KAGVTQTPRYLIKTRGQQVTLSCSPISGHRSVSWYQQTPGQGLQFLFEYFSETQRNKGNFPGRFSGRQFSNSRSEMNVSTLELGDSALYLCASSLTPEGYEQYFGPGTRLTVT.